This record covers a single TCR beta chain. What it binds is not known. TCRB transcripts that were expressed got sequenced, as all of the isolated RNA had been reverse transcribed. Sequencing used immunoSEQ multiplex PCR; TCRdb keeps in-frame clones, though not all of them. The sample lists 600,000 to 750,000 clones; 9.5% to 15% were seen once. This specimen comes from a study of beta chain features in type 1 diabetes. Findings of the study overall: In all four CD4+ subsets, TCRB CDR3 length was significantly, moderately reduced in type 1 diabetes.

The CDR3 spans 17 residues. V shed 0 bases, J shed 5 bases, and the junction held 13 bases outside the gene matches. Germline V gives CDR1 ENHRY, CDR2 SYGVKD. The source of this sequence is a man under 40 with type 1 diabetes. The chain uses TRBV10-3 and TRBJ2-7, with 7 bases matching TRBD2. Sequencing was done on a sample of naive CD4+ T cells from blood. The CDR3 nucleotides are TGTGCCATCAGTGAGTCTCCACCTATGACTAGCCGGAACGAGCAGTACTTC. Its protein is CAISESPPMTSRNEQYF.